This T cell receptor beta chain emerged from a study of T cell responses to AZD1222 COVID-19 vaccine. Study observations and caveats: Compared with day 0, the breadth and depth of the Spike-specific TCR repertoire rose significantly after two doses of AZD1222. Repertoire sampling was restricted to post-peak T cell response timepoints.

The CDR3 sequence is 15 residues long. With V trimmed by 0 bases and J by 8 bases, 6 bases remained unmatched. Per germline, CDR1 SGDLS and CDR2 YYNGEE. Method: immunoSEQ multiplex PCR; TCRdb's copy keeps in-frame clones and lacks some. The sample contains about 120,000 clones, approximately 85% of which appear only once. This clone appeared a single time. The target antigen is unknown. Sequencing was performed on peripheral blood, taken on day 0 of AZD1222 vaccination. V gene TRBV9 combines with J gene TRBJ2-2; TRBD2 agrees at 8 bases. The clonotype was recovered from an adult in good health. The CDR3 bases are TGTGCCAGCAGCGTAGTTGATAGCGGGACTGGGGAGCTGTTTTTT. Protein: CASSVVDSGTGELFF.